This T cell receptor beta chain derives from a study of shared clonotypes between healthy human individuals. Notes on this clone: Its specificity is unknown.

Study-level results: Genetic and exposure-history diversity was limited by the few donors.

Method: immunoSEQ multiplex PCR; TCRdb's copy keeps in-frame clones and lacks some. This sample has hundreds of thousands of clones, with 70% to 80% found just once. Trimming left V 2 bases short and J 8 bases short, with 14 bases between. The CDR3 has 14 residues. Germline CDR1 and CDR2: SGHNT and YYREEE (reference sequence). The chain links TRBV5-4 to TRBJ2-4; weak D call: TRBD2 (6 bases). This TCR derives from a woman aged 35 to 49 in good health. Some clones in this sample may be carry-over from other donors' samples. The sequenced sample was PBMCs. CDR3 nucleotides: TGTGCCAGCAGCTTATGGGCCGGGAGACACATTCAGTACTTC. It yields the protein CASSLWAGRHIQYF.